The sample holds many counts of the clone carrying this T cell receptor (beta chain). The sample originates from a study of immune characterization of retroperitoneal liposarcoma. The V gene lost 6 bases and the J gene lost 3 bases, with 6 bases spanning the gap. The CDR3 is 11 amino acids. One entry per CDR3 protein, called by TCRdb with MiXCR from the PCR reads. In the table there are roughly 10,000 distinct CDR3 sequences, 28% of which are singletons. This sequence originates from a female donor with retroperitoneal liposarcoma. Sequenced sample: tumor tissue. V gene TRBV12-3 or TRBV12-4 combines with J gene TRBJ2-7; D remains unclear. The CDR3 DNA is TGTGCCAGCAGCCGCAACTACGAGCAGTACTTC. Translation: CASSRNYEQYF.